One T cell receptor beta chain is described in this entry. The antigen is undetermined. Only in-frame clones appear in the TCRdb table, and some are missing; sequencing was by immunoSEQ multiplex PCR. The sample holds approximately 110,000 clones; roughly 90% are singletons and the top ten take about 3.3%. This entry is derived from a study of CD4+ T cells in melanoma. The V gene's germline CDR1 is LNHDA and CDR2 SQIVND (reference sequence). The CDR3 is made up of 15 amino acids. The V gene lost 8 bases and the J gene lost 0 bases, with 14 bases spanning the gap. Regarding the study as a whole: In melanoma, neoantigen-specific CD4+ T cells reportedly differed in differentiation state. A reported correlation linked neoantigen-specific CD4+ T cells to CD8+, macrophage and B cell function.

The sample consisted of peripheral blood. This sequence joins TRBV19 and TRBJ2-1; D remains unclear. The TCR was taken from a human donor with melanoma. In DNA form, the CDR3 reads TGTGCCAGTTCTCGGGTTCTCTTCTCCTACAATGAGCAGTTCTTC. Residues: CASSRVLFSYNEQFF.